This T cell receptor (beta chain) was sequenced for a study of shared clonotypes between healthy human individuals. Notes on the study in general: Though the depth was large, rarefaction showed that sorted-subset sequencing was incomplete. The small donor group covered limited genetic and exposure diversity.

Per the authors' pipeline: Filtering was not the same, since immunoSEQ gave junction-only sequences without quality scores. Measured with immunoSEQ multiplex PCR; TCRdb has only the in-frame clones, and not every one. D and trimming come from the DNA, and the V and J calls and clone size come from that table. This repertoire shows roughly 2.2 million clones, 85% to 95% found once; its top ten account for around 0.38%. Note on this clone: The antigen remains unidentified.

The trim removed 4 bases at V and 1 base at J, leaving 11 bases unmatched. This CDR3 spans 18 amino acids. The chain links TRBV5-3 to TRBJ2-5, with TRBD2 matching over 12 bases. TRBV5-3 is assigned to the ORF class and has an uncertain function. This clonotype was obtained from a young man in good health. Some clones in this sample may be carry-over from other donors' samples. Sequencing input: naive CD4+ T cells from PBMCs. The subset here: CD45RA+ positively selected. The DNA for the CDR3 is TGTGCCAGAAGCCCCTCGACTAGCGGGAGAGAGGGCCAAGAGACCCAGTACTTC. Its protein product is CARSPSTSGREGQETQYF.